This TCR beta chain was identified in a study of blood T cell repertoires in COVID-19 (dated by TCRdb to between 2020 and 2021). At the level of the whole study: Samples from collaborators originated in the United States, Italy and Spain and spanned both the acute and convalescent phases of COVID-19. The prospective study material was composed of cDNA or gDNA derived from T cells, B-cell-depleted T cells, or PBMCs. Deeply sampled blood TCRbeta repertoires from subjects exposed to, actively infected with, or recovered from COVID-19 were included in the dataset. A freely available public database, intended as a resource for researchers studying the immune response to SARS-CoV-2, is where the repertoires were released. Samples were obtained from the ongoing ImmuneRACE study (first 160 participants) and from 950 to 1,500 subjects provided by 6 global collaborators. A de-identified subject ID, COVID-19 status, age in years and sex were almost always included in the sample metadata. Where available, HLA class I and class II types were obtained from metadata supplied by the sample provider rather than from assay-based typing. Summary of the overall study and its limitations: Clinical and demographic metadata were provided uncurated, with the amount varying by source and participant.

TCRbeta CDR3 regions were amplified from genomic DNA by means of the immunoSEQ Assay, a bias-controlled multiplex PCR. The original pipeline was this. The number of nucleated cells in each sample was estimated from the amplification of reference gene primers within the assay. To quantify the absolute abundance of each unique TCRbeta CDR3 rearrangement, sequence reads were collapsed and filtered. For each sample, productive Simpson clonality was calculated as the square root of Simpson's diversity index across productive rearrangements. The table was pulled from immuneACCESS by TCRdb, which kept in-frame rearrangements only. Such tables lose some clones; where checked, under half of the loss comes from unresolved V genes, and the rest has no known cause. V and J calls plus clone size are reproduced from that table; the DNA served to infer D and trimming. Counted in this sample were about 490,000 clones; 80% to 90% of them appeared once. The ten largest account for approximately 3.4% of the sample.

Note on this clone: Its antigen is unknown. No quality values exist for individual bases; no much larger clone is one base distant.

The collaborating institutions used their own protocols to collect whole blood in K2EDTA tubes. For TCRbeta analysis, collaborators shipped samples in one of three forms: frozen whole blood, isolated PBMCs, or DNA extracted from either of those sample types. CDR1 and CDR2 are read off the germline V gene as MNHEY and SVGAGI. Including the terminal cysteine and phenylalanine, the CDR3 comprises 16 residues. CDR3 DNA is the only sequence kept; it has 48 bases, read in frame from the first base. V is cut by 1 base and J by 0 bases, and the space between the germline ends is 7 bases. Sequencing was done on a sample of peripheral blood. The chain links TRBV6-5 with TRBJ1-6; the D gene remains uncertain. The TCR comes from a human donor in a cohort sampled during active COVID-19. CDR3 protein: CASSYLPSSYNSPLHF. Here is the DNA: TGTGCCAGCAGTTACTTACCGAGCTCCTATAATTCACCCCTCCACTTT.